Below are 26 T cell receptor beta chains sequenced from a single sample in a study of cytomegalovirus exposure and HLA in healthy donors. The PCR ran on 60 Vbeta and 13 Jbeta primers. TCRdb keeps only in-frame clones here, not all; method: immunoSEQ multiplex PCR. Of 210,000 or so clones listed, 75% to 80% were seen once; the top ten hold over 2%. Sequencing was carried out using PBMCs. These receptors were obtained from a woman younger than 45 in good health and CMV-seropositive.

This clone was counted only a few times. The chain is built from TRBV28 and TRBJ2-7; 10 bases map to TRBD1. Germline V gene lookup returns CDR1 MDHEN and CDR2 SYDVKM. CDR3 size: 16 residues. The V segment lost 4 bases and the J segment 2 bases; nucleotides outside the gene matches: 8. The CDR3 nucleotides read TGTGCCAGCAGTTCGCCGGGACAGGGGAATCCCTACGAGCAGTACTTC. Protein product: CASSSPGQGNPYEQYF. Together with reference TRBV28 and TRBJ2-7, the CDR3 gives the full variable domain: DVKVTQSSRYLVKRTGEKVFLECVQDMDHENMFWYRQDPGLGLRLIYFSYDVKMKEKGDIPEGYSVSREKKERFSLILESASTNQTSMYLCASSSPGQGNPYEQYFGPGTRLTVT.

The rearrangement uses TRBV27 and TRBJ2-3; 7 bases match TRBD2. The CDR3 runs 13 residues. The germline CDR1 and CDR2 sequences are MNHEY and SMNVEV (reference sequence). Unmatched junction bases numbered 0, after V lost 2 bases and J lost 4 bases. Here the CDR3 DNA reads TGTGCCAGCAGTTTAGGGAGGGCAGATACGCAGTATTTT. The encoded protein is CASSLGRADTQYF.

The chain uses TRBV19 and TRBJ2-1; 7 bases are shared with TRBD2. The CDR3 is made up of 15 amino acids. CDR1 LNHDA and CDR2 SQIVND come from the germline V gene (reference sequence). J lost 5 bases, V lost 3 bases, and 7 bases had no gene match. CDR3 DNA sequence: TGTGCCAGTAGTATTTATGCGGGAGTCGACAATGAGCAGTTCTTC. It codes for CASSIYAGVDNEQFF. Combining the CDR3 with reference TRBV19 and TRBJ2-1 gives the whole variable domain DGGITQSPKYLFRKEGQNVTLSCEQNLNHDAMYWYRQDPGQGLRLIYYSQIVNDFQKGDIAEGYSVSREKKESFPLTVTSAQKNPTAFYLCASSIYAGVDNEQFFGPGTRLTVL.

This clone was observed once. The CDR3 nucleotides read TGTGCCAGCAGCCCGAAGCGGGGCCTCGGGACCCAGTACTTC. Translation gives CASSPKRGLGTQYF. This chain connects TRBV6-5 to TRBJ2-5; 7 bases line up with TRBD2. This CDR3 spans 14 amino acids. V shed 6 bases and J 7 bases; nucleotides not matched to a gene: 11. Per the germline V gene, CDR1 is MNHEY and CDR2 is SVGAGI.

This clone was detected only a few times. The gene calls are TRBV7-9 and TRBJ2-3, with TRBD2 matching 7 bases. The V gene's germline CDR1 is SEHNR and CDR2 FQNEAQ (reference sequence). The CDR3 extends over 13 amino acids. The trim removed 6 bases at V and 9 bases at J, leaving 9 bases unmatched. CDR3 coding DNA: TGTGCCAGCAGTTATGAGCAGCGGGGCACGCAGTATTTT. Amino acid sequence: CASSYEQRGTQYF.

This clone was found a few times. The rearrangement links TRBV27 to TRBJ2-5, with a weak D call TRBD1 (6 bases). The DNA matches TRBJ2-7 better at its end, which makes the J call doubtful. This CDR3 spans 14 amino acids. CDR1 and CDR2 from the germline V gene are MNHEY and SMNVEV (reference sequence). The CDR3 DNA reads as TGTGCCAGCAGTTTGAACAGGGTGTCCTACGAGCAGTACTTC. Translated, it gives CASSLNRVSYEQYF.

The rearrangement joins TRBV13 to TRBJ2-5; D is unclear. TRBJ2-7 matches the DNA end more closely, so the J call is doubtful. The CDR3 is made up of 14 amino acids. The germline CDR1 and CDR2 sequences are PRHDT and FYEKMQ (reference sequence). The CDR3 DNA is TGTGCCAGCAGCTCCGAGCCGGTTTCCTACGAGCAGTACTTC. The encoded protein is CASSSEPVSYEQYF.

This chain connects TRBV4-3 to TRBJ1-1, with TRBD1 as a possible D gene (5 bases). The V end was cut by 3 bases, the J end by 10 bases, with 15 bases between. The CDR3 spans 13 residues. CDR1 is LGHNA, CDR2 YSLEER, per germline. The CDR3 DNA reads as TGCGCCAGCAGCCAGGGGCTGACGGTAGGAGCTTTCTTT. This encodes CASSQGLTVGAFF.

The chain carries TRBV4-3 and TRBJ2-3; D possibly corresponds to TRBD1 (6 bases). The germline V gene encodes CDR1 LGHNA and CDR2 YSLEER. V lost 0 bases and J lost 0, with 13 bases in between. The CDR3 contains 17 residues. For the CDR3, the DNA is TGCGCCAGCAGCCAAGATCTCAGGCAGGGGAGCACAGATACGCAGTATTTT. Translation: CASSQDLRQGSTDTQYF.

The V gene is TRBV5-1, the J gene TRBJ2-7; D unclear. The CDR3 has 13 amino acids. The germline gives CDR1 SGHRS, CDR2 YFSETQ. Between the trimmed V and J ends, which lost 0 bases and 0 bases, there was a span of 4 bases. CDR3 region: CASSLDGSYEQYF. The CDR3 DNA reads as TGCGCCAGCAGCTTGGACGGCTCCTACGAGCAGTACTTC. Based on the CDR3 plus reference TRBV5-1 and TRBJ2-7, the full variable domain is KAGVTQTPRYLIKTRGQQVTLSCSPISGHRSVSWYQQTPGQGLQFLFEYFSETQRNKGNFPGRFSGRQFSNSRSEMNVSTLELGDSALYLCASSLDGSYEQYFGPGTRLTVT.

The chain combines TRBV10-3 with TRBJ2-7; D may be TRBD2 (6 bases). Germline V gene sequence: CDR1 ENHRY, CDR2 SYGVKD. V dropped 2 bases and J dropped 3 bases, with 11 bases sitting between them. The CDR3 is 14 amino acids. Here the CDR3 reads CAISERDSGYEQYF. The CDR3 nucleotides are TGTGCCATCAGTGAGCGAGATAGCGGCTACGAGCAGTACTTC.

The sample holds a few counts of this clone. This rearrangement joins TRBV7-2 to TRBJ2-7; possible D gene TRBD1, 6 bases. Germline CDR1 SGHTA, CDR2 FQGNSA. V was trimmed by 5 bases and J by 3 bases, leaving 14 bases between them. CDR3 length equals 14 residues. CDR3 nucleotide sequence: TGTGCCAGCAGCGCCACACAGGGTTTCTACGAGCAGTACTTC. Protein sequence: CASSATQGFYEQYF.

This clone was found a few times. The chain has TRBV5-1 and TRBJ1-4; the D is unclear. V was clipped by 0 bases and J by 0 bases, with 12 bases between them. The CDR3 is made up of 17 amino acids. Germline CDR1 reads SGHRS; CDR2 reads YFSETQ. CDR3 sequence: CASSLDGRTATNEKLFF. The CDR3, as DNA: TGCGCCAGCAGCTTGGACGGACGGACTGCAACTAATGAAAAACTGTTTTTT.

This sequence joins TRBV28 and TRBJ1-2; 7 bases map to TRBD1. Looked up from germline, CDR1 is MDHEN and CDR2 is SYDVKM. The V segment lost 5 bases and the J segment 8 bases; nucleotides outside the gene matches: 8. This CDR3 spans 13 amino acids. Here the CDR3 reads CASSQTGSQGYTF. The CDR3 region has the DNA TGTGCCAGCAGTCAGACAGGGTCTCAGGGCTACACCTTC.

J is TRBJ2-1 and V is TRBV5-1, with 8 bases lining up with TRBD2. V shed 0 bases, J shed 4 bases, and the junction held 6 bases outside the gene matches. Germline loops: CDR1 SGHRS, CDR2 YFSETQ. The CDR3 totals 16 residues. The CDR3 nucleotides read TGCGCCAGCAGCTTGGGTAGCGGGAACATTTACAATGAGCAGTTCTTC. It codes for CASSLGSGNIYNEQFF. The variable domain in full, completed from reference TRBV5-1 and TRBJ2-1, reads KAGVTQTPRYLIKTRGQQVTLSCSPISGHRSVSWYQQTPGQGLQFLFEYFSETQRNKGNFPGRFSGRQFSNSRSEMNVSTLELGDSALYLCASSLGSGNIYNEQFFGPGTRLTVL.

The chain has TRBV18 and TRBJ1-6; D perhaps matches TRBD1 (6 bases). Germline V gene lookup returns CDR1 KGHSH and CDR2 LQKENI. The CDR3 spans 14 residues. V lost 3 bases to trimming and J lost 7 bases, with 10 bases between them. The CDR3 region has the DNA TGTGCCAGCTCACCGATAGGACAGAATTCACCCCTCCACTTT. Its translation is CASSPIGQNSPLHF.

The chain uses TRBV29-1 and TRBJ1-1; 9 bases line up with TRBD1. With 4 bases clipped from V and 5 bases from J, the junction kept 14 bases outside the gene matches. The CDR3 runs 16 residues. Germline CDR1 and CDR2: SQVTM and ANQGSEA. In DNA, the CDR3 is TGCAGCGTTGTGTCCCTGACAGGGGGAAAAGAGACTGAAGCTTTCTTT. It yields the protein CSVVSLTGGKETEAFF.

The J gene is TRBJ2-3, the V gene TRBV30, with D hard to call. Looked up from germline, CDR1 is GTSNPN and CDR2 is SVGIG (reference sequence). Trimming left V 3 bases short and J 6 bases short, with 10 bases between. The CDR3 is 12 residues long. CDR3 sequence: CAWSPSVDTQYF. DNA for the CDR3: TGTGCCTGGAGCCCCAGTGTCGATACGCAGTATTTT.

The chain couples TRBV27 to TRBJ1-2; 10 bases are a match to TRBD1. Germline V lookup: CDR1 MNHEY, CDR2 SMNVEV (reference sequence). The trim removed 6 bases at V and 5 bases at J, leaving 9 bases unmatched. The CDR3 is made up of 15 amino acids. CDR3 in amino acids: CASSYWDRGFYGYTF. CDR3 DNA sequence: TGTGCCAGCAGCTACTGGGACAGGGGTTTTTATGGCTACACCTTC.

The CDR3 loop is CASSLTRQGAAEKLFF. The DNA of the CDR3 is TGTGCCAGCAGCTTAACGAGACAGGGGGCTGCGGAAAAACTGTTTTTT. The rearrangement links TRBV7-9 to TRBJ1-4; 10 nucleotides line up with TRBD1. Looked up from germline, CDR1 is SEHNR and CDR2 is FQNEAQ (reference sequence). V dropped 2 bases and J dropped 8; count of bases not matched to a gene: 8. This CDR3 is built from 16 residues.

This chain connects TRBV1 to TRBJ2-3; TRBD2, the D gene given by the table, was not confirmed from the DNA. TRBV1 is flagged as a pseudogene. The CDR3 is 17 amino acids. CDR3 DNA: TGCACCAGCAGCCAAGAGTCACGGGGGGCCCTCACAGATACGCAGTATTTT. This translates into CTSSQESRGALTDTQYF.

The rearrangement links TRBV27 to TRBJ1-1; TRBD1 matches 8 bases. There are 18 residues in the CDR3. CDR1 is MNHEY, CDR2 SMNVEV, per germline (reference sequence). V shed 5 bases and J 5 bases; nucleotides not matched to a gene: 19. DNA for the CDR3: TGTGCCAGCAGTCGAGAGGCAGGGGGCGCCTATCGGGGAACTGAAGCTTTCTTT. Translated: CASSREAGGAYRGTEAFF.

CDR3 region: CASSSTTGHGYTF. The DNA of the CDR3 is TGTGCCAGCAGCTCCACGACAGGGCATGGCTACACCTTC. The chain combines TRBV7-6 with TRBJ1-2, with TRBD1 matching over 7 bases. V was clipped by 4 bases and J by 6 bases; unmatched bases: 5. The CDR3 has 13 amino acids. Looked up from germline, CDR1 is SGHVS and CDR2 is FNYEAQ.

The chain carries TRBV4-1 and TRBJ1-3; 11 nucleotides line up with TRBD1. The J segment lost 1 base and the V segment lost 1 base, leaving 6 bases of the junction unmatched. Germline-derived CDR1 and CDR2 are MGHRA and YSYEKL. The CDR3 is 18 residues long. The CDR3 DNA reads TGCGCCAGCAGCCAAGGCCCCGGACAGGGGGCGTCTGGAAACACCATATATTTT. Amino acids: CASSQGPGQGASGNTIYF.

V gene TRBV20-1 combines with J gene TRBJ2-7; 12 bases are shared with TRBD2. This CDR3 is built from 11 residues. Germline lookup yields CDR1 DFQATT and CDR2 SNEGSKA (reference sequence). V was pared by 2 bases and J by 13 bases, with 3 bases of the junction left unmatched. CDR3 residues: CSARLAGGLYF. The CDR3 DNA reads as TGCAGTGCTAGACTAGCGGGAGGGCTCTACTTC.

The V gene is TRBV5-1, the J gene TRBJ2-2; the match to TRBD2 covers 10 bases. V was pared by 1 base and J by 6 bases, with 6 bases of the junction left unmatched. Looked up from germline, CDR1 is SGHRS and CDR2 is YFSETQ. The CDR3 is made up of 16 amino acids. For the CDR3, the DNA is TGCGCCAGCAGCTTGATGGGACTAGCGAATTCCGGGGAGCTGTTTTTT. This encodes CASSLMGLANSGELFF. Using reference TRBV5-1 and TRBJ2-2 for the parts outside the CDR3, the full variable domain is KAGVTQTPRYLIKTRGQQVTLSCSPISGHRSVSWYQQTPGQGLQFLFEYFSETQRNKGNFPGRFSGRQFSNSRSEMNVSTLELGDSALYLCASSLMGLANSGELFFGEGSRLTVL.